This T cell receptor beta chain comes out of a study of cytomegalovirus exposure and HLA in healthy donors. The overall study: Earlier sequencing of some 190 million T cells yielded 90 million to 140 million unique TCR beta sequences. Study observations and caveats: The study flagged around 160 TCR beta chains as cytomegalovirus-associated. Accounts indicate the classifier identified cytomegalovirus status with strong specificity and sensitivity.

13 Jbeta primers and 60 Vbeta primers were used for the PCR. In the original workflow: The authors later counted tens of millions of unique TCR beta chains, 8.5 million to 13 million of them shared. Some clones are missing from TCRdb's copy, which holds only in-frame ones; the method was immunoSEQ multiplex PCR. That table gives V, J and clone size, and the DNA gave D and trimming. Of more than 85,000 clones listed, nearly 80% are singletons. With 4 bases clipped from V and 1 base from J, the junction kept 9 bases outside the gene matches. CDR1 and CDR2 from the germline V gene are SGDLS and YYNGEE. This CDR3 is 16 amino acids long. This clone was seen only once. Its target is not known.

The specimen sequenced was PBMCs. The clonotype originates from a man aged 25-45 years in good health and CMV-seronegative. The chain carries TRBV9 and TRBJ2-7, with 9 bases lining up with TRBD2. The CDR3 is CASSRHSGRGSYEQYF. DNA of the CDR3: TGTGCCAGCAGCAGACATAGCGGGAGAGGTTCCTACGAGCAGTACTTC.